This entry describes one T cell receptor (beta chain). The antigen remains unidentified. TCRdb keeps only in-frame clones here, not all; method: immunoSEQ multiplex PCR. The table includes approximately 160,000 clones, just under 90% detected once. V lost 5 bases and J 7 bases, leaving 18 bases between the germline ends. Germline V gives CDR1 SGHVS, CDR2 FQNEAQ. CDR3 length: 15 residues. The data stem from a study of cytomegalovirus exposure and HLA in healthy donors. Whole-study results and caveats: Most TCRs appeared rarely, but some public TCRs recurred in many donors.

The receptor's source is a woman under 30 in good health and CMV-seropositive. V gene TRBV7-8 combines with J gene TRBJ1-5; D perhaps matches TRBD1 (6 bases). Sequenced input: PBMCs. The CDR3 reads CASSLPQGIGQPQHF. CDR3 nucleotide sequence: TGTGCCAGCAGCCTACCCCAGGGGATCGGGCAGCCCCAGCATTTT.